The 31 T cell receptor beta chains below all came from one sample that was sequenced in a study of Graves' ophthalmopathy and Graves' hyperthyroidism. RNA transcripts provided the template for amplifying TCR beta CDR3 regions. First-round RT-PCR employed HTBI primers, with a second-round multiplex PCR after it. MiXCR, applied by TCRdb to the multiplex PCR reads, yields one record per CDR3 protein. The table includes over a million distinct CDR3 sequences, about 38% detected once. The sequencing input was peripheral blood or thyroid tissue (not recorded which). The receptors here all came from an adult man with Graves' hyperthyroidism.

The chain uses TRBV10-3 and TRBJ2-5; 7 bases map to TRBD1. Per germline, CDR1 ENHRY and CDR2 SYGVKD. This CDR3 has 14 amino acids. The V and J ends lost 7 bases and 0 bases, in that order; junction bases with no gene match: 5. The CDR3 loop is CAIKGTENQETQYF. The CDR3 DNA reads TGTGCCATCAAAGGGACAGAAAACCAAGAGACCCAGTACTTC.

This clonotype was observed at least ten times. CDR3 coding DNA: TGCAGTGCGAAACCGGGACAGATGAACACTGAAGCTTTCTTT. Encoded protein: CSAKPGQMNTEAFF. The chain carries TRBV20-1 and TRBJ1-1; 7 bases align to TRBD1. Germline assignment: CDR1 DFQATT and CDR2 SNEGSKA (reference sequence). V trimming: 6 bases; J trimming: 0 bases; junction bases outside the gene matches: 7. The CDR3 extends over 14 amino acids.

This clonotype was counted ten times or more. The chain is built from TRBV7-2 and TRBJ2-5, with D maybe TRBD1 (6 bases). Trimming pared 5 bases from V and 7 bases from J, leaving 17 bases between. Germline V gene data show CDR1 as SGHTA and CDR2 as FQGNSA. There are 14 residues in the CDR3. The CDR3 is CASSLGDIRGTQYF. CDR3 coding DNA: TGTGCCAGCAGCCTGGGGGACATTAGGGGGACCCAGTACTTC.

This sequence joins TRBV11-2 and TRBJ1-5, with 7 bases that match TRBD1. CDR1 SGHAT and CDR2 FQNNGV come from the germline V gene. The V segment lost 8 bases and the J segment 5 bases; nucleotides outside the gene matches: 9. This CDR3 has 14 residues. The CDR3 nucleotides read TGTGCCAGCCGACCCGGGACAGTCGATCAGCCCCAGCATTTT. Encoded protein: CASRPGTVDQPQHF.

This chain joins TRBV4-3 and TRBJ1-4, with D possibly being TRBD1 (6 bases). The germline V and J ends were trimmed by 4 bases and 6 bases, with 18 bases remaining between them. The CDR3 runs 16 residues. Germline CDR1 is LGHNA and CDR2 is YSLEER. The CDR3 nucleotides are TGCGCCAGCAGCCCCCGAGGGTGGGGGCGCGATGAAAAACTGTTTTTT. Translation gives CASSPRGWGRDEKLFF.

The J gene is TRBJ1-6, the V gene TRBV4-1; 7 positions match TRBD1. Looked up from germline, CDR1 is MGHRA and CDR2 is YSYEKL. The CDR3 sequence is 16 residues long. V lost 1 base and J lost 8; bases outside the gene matches: 8. The CDR3 bases are TGCGCCAGCAGCCAAGGGGTCAGGGGGTCGGATTCACCCCTCCACTTT. Its translation is CASSQGVRGSDSPLHF.

The V call is TRBV25-1, the J call TRBJ1-5; TRBD1 is a possible D gene (5 bases). Trimming took 6 bases from V and 3 from J, leaving 21 bases between them. In germline, CDR1 is MGHDK, CDR2 SYGVNS. There are 17 residues in the CDR3. This chain's CDR3 is CASRRGPGGRANQPQHF. In DNA form, the CDR3 reads TGTGCCAGCAGGAGGGGACCGGGGGGACGGGCCAATCAGCCCCAGCATTTT.

The chain recombines TRBV10-3 with TRBJ1-5; a possible D gene is TRBD1 (6 bases). V lost 10 bases, J lost 0 bases, and 22 bases lay in between. CDR3 length: 17 amino acids. Per the germline V gene, CDR1 is ENHRY and CDR2 is SYGVKD. The CDR3 sequence is CATRAYRAFASNQPQHF. CDR3 in DNA: TGTGCCACCCGTGCGTACAGGGCGTTCGCTAGCAATCAGCCCCAGCATTTT.

The sample holds many counts of this clonotype. The rearrangement joins TRBV7-9 to TRBJ1-1; the D gene is possibly TRBD1 (5 bases). Between the trimmed V and J ends, which lost 5 bases and 0 bases, there was a span of 19 bases. Germline V gene lookup returns CDR1 SEHNR and CDR2 FQNEAQ (reference sequence). CDR3 length: 17 residues. CDR3 DNA sequence: TGTGCCAGCAGCCGGGGGGGGGTGAACAGGCTGAACACTGAAGCTTTCTTT. Translation: CASSRGGVNRLNTEAFF.

The chain has TRBV6-6 and TRBJ1-1; maybe TRBD1 (5 bases). Per germline, CDR1 MNHNY and CDR2 SVGAGI (reference sequence). V was pared by 5 bases and J by 4 bases, with 17 bases between. CDR3 size: 15 residues. This CDR3 reads CASSTGGGTGTEAFF. Written as DNA, the CDR3 is TGTGCCAGCAGTACCGGCGGGGGGACGGGCACTGAAGCTTTCTTT.

This clonotype appeared a few times. The chain has TRBV6-6 and TRBJ1-4; a possible D gene is TRBD1 (5 bases). Trimming cost V 4 bases and J 6 bases, with 12 bases left between them. Per germline, CDR1 MNHNY and CDR2 SVGAGI (reference sequence). CDR3 length: 14 amino acids. CDR3 bases: TGTGCCAGCAGTTTTTGGGGACCGGATGAAAAACTGTTTTTT. Amino acids: CASSFWGPDEKLFF.

This clonotype was seen at least ten times. The chain carries TRBV9 and TRBJ2-7; 16 bases map to TRBD2. Germline V gene data show CDR1 as SGDLS and CDR2 as YYNGEE. Trimming at V came to 4 bases and at J to 4 bases, leaving 8 bases not matched to a gene. The CDR3 spans 17 residues. Here the CDR3 DNA reads TGTGCCAGCAGCCCCGGGACTAGCGGGAGGGCTGTGTACGAGCAGTACTTC. As protein: CASSPGTSGRAVYEQYF. The whole variable domain, remainder taken from reference TRBV9 and TRBJ2-7, is DSGVTQTPKHLITATGQRVTLRCSPRSGDLSVYWYQQSLDQGLQFLIQYYNGEERAKGNILERFSAQQFPDLHSELNLSSLELGDSALYFCASSPGTSGRAVYEQYFGPGTRLTVT.

The gene calls are TRBV28 and TRBJ2-7; D may match TRBD1 or TRBD2 (5 bases each). The CDR3 totals 12 residues. V was cut by 10 bases and J by 3 bases, with 13 bases left in between. The germline gives CDR1 MDHEN, CDR2 SYDVKM. The CDR3 DNA is TGTGCCACCACGGGACCGATCTACGAGCAGTACTTC. Its protein is CATTGPIYEQYF.

For this clonotype: The junction and the germline gene differ at one end; a read error may be behind it. This sequence joins TRBV7-2 and TRBJ1-2; D might be TRBD1 (6 bases). This CDR3 is 15 amino acids long. Germline assignment: CDR1 SGHTA and CDR2 FQGNSA. The chain's CDR3 is CASSHPPAGDYGYTF. The CDR3 DNA is TGCGCCAGCAGCCACCCCCCGGCAGGGGACTATGGCTACACCTTC.

Comment on this clonotype: This clone may be a read error of a much larger clone one base away. The chain joins TRBV7-9 to TRBJ1-1; 8 nucleotides line up with TRBD1. J gave up 6 bases and V 5 bases, and 8 bases lay outside the gene matches. The length of the CDR3 is 14 residues. Germline lookup yields CDR1 SEHNR and CDR2 FQNEAQ (reference sequence). CDR3 DNA sequence: TGTGCCAGCAGCCTTACCCAGGGGGCCCCTGAAGCTTTCTTT. It specifies CASSLTQGAPEAFF. The complete variable domain, with remaining parts taken from reference TRBV7-9 and TRBJ1-1, reads DTGVSQNPRHKITKRGQNVTFRCDPISEHNRLYWYRQTLGQGPEFLTYFQNEAQLEKSRLLSDRFSAERPKGSFSTLEIQRTEQGDSAMYLCASSLTQGAPEAFFGQGTRLTVV.

The rearrangement uses TRBV20-1 and TRBJ2-5; 8 nucleotides align to TRBD2. In germline, CDR1 is DFQATT, CDR2 SNEGSKA (reference sequence). The CDR3 runs 13 residues. V was pared by 6 bases and J by 2 bases, with 5 bases of the junction left unmatched. This CDR3 is CSARLATQETQYF. The CDR3 DNA sequence: TGCAGTGCGAGACTAGCGACTCAAGAGACCCAGTACTTC.

This clonotype showed up just a few times. J is TRBJ2-1 and V is TRBV7-6, with 9 nucleotides matching TRBD1. Per the germline V gene, CDR1 is SGHVS and CDR2 is FNYEAQ. CDR3 length: 13 residues. The V segment lost 0 bases and the J segment 12 bases; nucleotides outside the gene matches: 3. The CDR3 here is CASSLALDRGQFF. CDR3 DNA: TGTGCCAGCAGCTTAGCCCTGGACAGGGGGCAGTTCTTC. The variable domain in full, completed from reference TRBV7-6 and TRBJ2-1, reads GAGVSQSPRYKVTKRGQDVALRCDPISGHVSLYWYRQALGQGPEFLTYFNYEAQQDKSGLPNDRFSAERPEGSISTLTIQRTEQRDSAMYRCASSLALDRGQFFGPGTRLTVL.

This sequence joins TRBV9 and TRBJ1-2, with 9 bases matching TRBD1. CDR1 is SGDLS, CDR2 YYNGEE, per germline. The junction had 16 bases not matched to a gene; V was cut back by 3 bases and J by 4 bases. The CDR3 runs to 18 residues. CDR3 in DNA: TGTGCCAGCAGCGCGACCGGGACAGGGCGCTCCTTCCCCTATGGCTACACCTTC. Protein product: CASSATGTGRSFPYGYTF.

The V gene is TRBV25-1, the J gene TRBJ1-2; 8 bases agree with TRBD1. Germline values: CDR1 MGHDK, CDR2 SYGVNS. V shed 8 bases, J shed 4 bases, and the junction held 9 bases outside the gene matches. The CDR3 runs to 14 residues. The CDR3 region has the DNA TGTGCCAGCCAATTGGGACAGGTGGCCTATGGCTACACCTTC. Its translation is CASQLGQVAYGYTF.

The chain links TRBV7-9 to TRBJ1-1; TRBD1 is a possible D gene (6 bases). This CDR3 has 18 residues. CDR1 SEHNR and CDR2 FQNEAQ come from the germline V gene (reference sequence). V dropped 4 bases and J dropped 1 base, with 22 bases sitting between them. The DNA of the CDR3 is TGTGCCAGCAGCTCCTACAGGGCGGGAGGGATACGGAACACTGAAGCTTTCTTT. Encoded protein: CASSSYRAGGIRNTEAFF. Together with reference TRBV7-9 and TRBJ1-1, the CDR3 gives the full variable domain: DTGVSQNPRHKITKRGQNVTFRCDPISEHNRLYWYRQTLGQGPEFLTYFQNEAQLEKSRLLSDRFSAERPKGSFSTLEIQRTEQGDSAMYLCASSSYRAGGIRNTEAFFGQGTRLTVV.

In this sample, this clonotype turned up many times. V usage is TRBV10-3 and J usage is TRBJ1-2, with a tentative D call TRBD1 (5 bases). Trimming left V 4 bases short and J 5 bases short, with 17 bases between. This CDR3 region has 15 residues. Germline assignment: CDR1 ENHRY and CDR2 SYGVKD. CDR3 DNA sequence: TGTGCCATCAGTGGGGAGGGGAGCGCGAGGTATGGCTACACCTTC. This codes for CAISGEGSARYGYTF.

Ten or more counts support this clonotype. The V gene is TRBV29-1, the J gene TRBJ2-7; D remains unclear. Between the trimmed V and J ends, which lost 4 bases and 0 bases, there was a span of 10 bases. This CDR3 region has 13 residues. In germline, CDR1 is SQVTM, CDR2 ANQGSEA. The CDR3 DNA is TGCAGCGTTGGCCACTTGAGCTCCTACGAGCAGTACTTC. This codes for CSVGHLSSYEQYF.

The chain employs TRBV15 and TRBJ2-6; D perhaps matches TRBD2 (5 bases). Trimming stripped 5 bases from V and 1 base from J, with 15 bases between. CDR1 is LNHNV, CDR2 YYDKDF, per germline (reference sequence). This CDR3 spans 17 amino acids. The CDR3 region has the DNA TGTGCCACCAGCGGATCAGGAGGAGCATCTGGGGCCAACGTCCTGACTTTC. Residues: CATSGSGGASGANVLTF.

This chain links TRBV7-9 with TRBJ1-1; 8 bases are shared with TRBD1. From germline, CDR1 is SEHNR and CDR2 FQNEAQ (reference sequence). Unmatched junction bases numbered 6, after V lost 5 bases and J lost 4 bases. CDR3 length equals 14 residues. The CDR3 DNA reads TGTGCCAGCAGCCAGGACAGGGTCGTCACTGAAGCTTTCTTT. Translated, it gives CASSQDRVVTEAFF.

The table lists this clonotype with a few counts. The chain links TRBV11-2 to TRBJ1-1; 7 bases agree with TRBD1. With V trimmed by 2 bases and J by 5 bases, 5 bases remained unmatched. CDR3 length equals 14 residues. Germline CDR1 is SGHAT and CDR2 is FQNNGV. The CDR3 nucleotides read TGTGCCAGCAGCTTAAACAGGGGAGGGACTGAAGCTTTCTTT. It encodes CASSLNRGGTEAFF.

This clonotype was counted many times. V is TRBV19 and J is TRBJ2-6; 7 bases are shared with TRBD1. The V gene end was trimmed by 4 bases and the J gene end by 2 bases; junction bases not matched to a gene: 2. The CDR3 length is 15 residues. Germline CDR1 is LNHDA and CDR2 is SQIVND (reference sequence). CDR3 bases: TGTGCCAGTAGTACCGGGACAGCTGGGGCCAACGTCCTGACTTTC. Amino acids: CASSTGTAGANVLTF.

The chain has TRBV10-2 and TRBJ2-7; no definite D call. The DNA end favors TRBJ2-1, so the J call may be wrong. The CDR3 sequence is 13 residues long. Germline V gene lookup returns CDR1 WSHSY and CDR2 SAAADI. This CDR3 reads CASSEISANEQFF. CDR3 coding DNA: TGCGCCAGCAGTGAGATATCGGCCAATGAGCAGTTCTTC.

At least ten counts were recorded for this clonotype. The CDR3 DNA sequence: TGCAGCGCCCTCGGCCGGACAGGGGGTGAGGGGGACTATGGCTACACCTTC. The encoded protein is CSALGRTGGEGDYGYTF. The rearrangement uses TRBV29-1 and TRBJ1-2, with TRBD1 identical over 10 bases. Trimming at V came to 7 bases and at J to 3 bases, leaving 17 bases not matched to a gene. The length of the CDR3 is 17 residues. The germline gives CDR1 SQVTM, CDR2 ANQGSEA.

In this sample, this clonotype turned up many times. The chain couples TRBV2 to TRBJ1-2; no clear D. The CDR3 totals 11 residues. The germline V gene has CDR1 SNHLY and CDR2 FYNNEI. V gave up 4 bases and J gave up 5 bases, with 5 bases separating them. The CDR3 here is CASSVRYGYTF. As DNA, the CDR3 is TGTGCCAGCAGTGTTAGGTATGGCTACACCTTC.

Of note for this clonotype: This may be a read error, as it is one base from a much larger clone. This is likely a read error, given that the CDR3 carries no conserved phenylalanine or tryptophan at its end. The rearrangement links TRBV5-5 to TRBJ1-1, with unresolved D. V gave up 4 bases and J gave up 3 bases, with 19 bases separating them. CDR1 SGHKS and CDR2 YYEKEE come from the germline V gene (reference sequence). This CDR3 is 16 amino acids long. The chain's CDR3 is CASSPRAYPWDTEAFL. CDR3 bases: TGTGCCAGCAGCCCTAGGGCCTACCCGTGGGACACTGAAGCTTTCCTT.

Only a few counts were recorded for this clonotype. This rearrangement joins TRBV4-3 to TRBJ2-7; 7 bases agree with TRBD2. V lost 1 base to trimming and J lost 2 bases; unmatched junction nucleotides: 8. The V gene's germline CDR1 is LGHNA and CDR2 YSLEER. The length of the CDR3 is 16 residues. The DNA for the CDR3 is TGCGCCAGCAGCCAAGTTCATTTAGCGGGTCCCTACGAGCAGTACTTC. It is translated as CASSQVHLAGPYEQYF.